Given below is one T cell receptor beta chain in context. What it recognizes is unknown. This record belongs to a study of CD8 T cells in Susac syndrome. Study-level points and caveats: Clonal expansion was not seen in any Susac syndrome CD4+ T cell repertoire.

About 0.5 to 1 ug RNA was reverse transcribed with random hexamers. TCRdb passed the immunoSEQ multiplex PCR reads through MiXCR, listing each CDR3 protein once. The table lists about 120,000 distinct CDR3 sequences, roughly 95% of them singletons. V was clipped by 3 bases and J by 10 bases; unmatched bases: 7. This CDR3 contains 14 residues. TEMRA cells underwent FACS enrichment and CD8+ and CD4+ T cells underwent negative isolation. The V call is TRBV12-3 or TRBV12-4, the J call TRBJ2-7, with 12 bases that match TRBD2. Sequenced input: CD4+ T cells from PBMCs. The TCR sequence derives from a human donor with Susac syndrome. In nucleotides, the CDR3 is TGTGCCAGCAGTTTGGAACCGACTAGCGGGAGACAGTACTTC. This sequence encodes CASSLEPTSGRQYF.